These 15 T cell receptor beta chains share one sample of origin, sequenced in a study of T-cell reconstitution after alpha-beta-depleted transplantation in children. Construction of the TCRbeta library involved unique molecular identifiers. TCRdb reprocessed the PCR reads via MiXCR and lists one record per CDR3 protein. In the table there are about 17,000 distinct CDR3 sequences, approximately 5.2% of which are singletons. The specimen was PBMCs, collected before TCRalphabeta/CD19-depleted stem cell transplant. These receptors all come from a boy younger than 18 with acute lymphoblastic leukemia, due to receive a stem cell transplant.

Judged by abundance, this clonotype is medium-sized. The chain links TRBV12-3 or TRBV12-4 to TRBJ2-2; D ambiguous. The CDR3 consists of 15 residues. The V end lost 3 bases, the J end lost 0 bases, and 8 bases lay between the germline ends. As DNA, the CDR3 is TGTGCCAGCAGTTTGAGAAGCGCGAACACCGGGGAGCTGTTTTTT. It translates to CASSLRSANTGELFF.

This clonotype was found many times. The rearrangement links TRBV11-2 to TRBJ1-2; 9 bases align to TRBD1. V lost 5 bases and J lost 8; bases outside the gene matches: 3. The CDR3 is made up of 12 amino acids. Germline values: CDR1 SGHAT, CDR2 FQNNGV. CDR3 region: CASSNRGQGYTF. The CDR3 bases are TGTGCCAGCAGCAACAGGGGGCAAGGCTACACCTTC. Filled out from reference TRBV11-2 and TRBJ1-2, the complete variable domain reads EAGVAQSPRYKIIEKRQSVAFWCNPISGHATLYWYQQILGQGPKLLIQFQNNGVVDDSQLPKDRFSAERLKGVDSTLKIQPAKLEDSAVYLCASSNRGQGYTFGSGTRLTVV.

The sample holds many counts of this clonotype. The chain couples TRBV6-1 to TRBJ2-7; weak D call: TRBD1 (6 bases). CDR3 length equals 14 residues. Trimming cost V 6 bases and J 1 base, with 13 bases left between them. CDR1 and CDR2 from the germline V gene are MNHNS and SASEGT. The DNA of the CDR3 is TGTGCCAGCAGGACCGCAGGGGCTTCCTACGAGCAGTACTTC. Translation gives CASRTAGASYEQYF.

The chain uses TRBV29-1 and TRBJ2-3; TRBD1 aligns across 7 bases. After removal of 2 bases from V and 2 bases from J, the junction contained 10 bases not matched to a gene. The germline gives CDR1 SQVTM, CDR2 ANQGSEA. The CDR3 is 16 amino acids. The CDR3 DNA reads TGCAGCGTTGAATATAGACAGGGATCACTCACAGATACGCAGTATTTT. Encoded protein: CSVEYRQGSLTDTQYF.

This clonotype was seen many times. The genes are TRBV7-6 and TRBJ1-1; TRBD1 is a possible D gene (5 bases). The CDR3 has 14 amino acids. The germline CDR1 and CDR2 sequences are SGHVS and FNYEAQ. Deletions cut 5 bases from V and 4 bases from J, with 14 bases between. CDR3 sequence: CASSTGVGGTEAFF. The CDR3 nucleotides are TGTGCCAGCAGCACCGGGGTGGGGGGCACTGAAGCTTTCTTT.

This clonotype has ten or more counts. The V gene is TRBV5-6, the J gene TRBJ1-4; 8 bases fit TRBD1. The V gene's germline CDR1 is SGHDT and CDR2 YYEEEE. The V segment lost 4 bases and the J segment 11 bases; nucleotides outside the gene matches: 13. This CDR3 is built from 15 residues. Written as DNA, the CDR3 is TGTGCCAGCAGCATGGGACAGGTCGGATTGGAGAAACTGTTTTTT. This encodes CASSMGQVGLEKLFF.

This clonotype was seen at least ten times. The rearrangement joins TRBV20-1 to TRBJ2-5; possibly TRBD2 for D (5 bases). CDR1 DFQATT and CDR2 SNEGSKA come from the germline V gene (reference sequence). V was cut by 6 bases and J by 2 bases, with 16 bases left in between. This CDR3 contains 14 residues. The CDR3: CSANPSGVQETQYF. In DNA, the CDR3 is TGCAGTGCCAACCCTTCCGGGGTTCAAGAGACCCAGTACTTC.

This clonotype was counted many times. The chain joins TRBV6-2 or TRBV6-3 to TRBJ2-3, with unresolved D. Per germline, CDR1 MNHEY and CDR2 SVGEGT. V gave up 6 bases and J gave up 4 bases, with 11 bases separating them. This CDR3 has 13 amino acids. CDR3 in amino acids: CASSQIRSDTQYF. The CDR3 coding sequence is TGTGCCAGCAGCCAAATTCGCTCAGATACGCAGTATTTT.

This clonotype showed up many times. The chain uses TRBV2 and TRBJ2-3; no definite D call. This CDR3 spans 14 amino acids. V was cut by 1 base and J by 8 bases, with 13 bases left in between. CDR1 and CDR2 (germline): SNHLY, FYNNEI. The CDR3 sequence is CASSEEGKRSTQYF. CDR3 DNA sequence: TGTGCCAGCAGTGAAGAGGGAAAACGGAGTACGCAGTATTTT.

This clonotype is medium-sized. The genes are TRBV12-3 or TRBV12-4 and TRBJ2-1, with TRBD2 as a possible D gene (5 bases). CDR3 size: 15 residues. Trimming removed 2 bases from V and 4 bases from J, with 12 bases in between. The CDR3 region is CASSLWSSMYNEQFF. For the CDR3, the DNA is TGTGCCAGCAGTTTATGGTCTAGCATGTACAATGAGCAGTTCTTC.

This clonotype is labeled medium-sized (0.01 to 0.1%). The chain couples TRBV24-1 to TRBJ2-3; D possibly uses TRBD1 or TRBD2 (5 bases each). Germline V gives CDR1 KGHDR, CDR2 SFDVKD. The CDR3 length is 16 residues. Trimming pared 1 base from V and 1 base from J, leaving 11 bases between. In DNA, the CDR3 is TGTGCCACCAGTGATTTTTCCCGGGGCGGCACAGATACGCAGTATTTT. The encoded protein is CATSDFSRGGTDTQYF.

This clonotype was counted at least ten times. In DNA form, the CDR3 reads TGTGCCAGCAGTGAGGCGGCCGGGGAGGGGACAGATACGCAGTATTTT. Amino acids: CASSEAAGEGTDTQYF. This sequence joins TRBV6-1 and TRBJ2-3; 7 nucleotides align to TRBD2. V lost 3 bases and J lost 3; bases outside the gene matches: 9. The CDR3 sequence is 16 residues long. Germline CDR1 MNHNS, CDR2 SASEGT.

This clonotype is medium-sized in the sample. CDR3: CASSSPGQGGNEQFF. In nucleotides, the CDR3 is TGTGCCAGCAGTTCCCCGGGACAGGGAGGAAATGAGCAGTTCTTC. This chain joins TRBV12-3 or TRBV12-4 and TRBJ2-1, with 9 bases aligning to TRBD1. V shed 4 bases and J 7 bases; nucleotides not matched to a gene: 8. This CDR3 has 15 amino acids.

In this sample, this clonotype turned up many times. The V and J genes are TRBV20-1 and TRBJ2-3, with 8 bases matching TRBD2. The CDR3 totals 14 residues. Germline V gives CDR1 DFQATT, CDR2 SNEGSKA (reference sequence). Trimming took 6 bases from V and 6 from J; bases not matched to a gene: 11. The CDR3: CSAPRAGGVDTQYF. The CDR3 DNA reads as TGCAGTGCCCCCAGGGCGGGGGGAGTTGATACGCAGTATTTT.

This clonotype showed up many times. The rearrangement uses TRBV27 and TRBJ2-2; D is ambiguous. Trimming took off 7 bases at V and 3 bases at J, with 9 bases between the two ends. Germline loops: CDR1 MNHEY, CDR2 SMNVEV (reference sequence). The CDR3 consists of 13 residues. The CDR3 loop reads CASTNLYTGELFF. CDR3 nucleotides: TGTGCCAGCACCAACTTGTACACCGGGGAGCTGTTTTTT.